These T cell receptor beta chains were read from a single sample in a study of cytomegalovirus exposure and HLA in healthy donors. TCRdb's table, derived via immunoSEQ multiplex PCR, lists solely in-frame clones and lacks some. The sample carries 90,000 to 130,000 clones, just over 75% recorded once. The sample taken for sequencing was PBMCs. The receptors stem from a man aged 30-40 years in good health and CMV-seropositive. Both conserved end residues are part of each CDR3. Each record gives: clone size, J gene, V gene, D gene, CDR3 protein, CDR3 DNA. A D gene is named only where the DNA matches it firmly. Clone size appears in some rows only: once, few, many, or a class for an expanded clone.

NA	TRBJ1-1	TRBV5-1	NA	CASSLADWGGIEAFF	TGCGCCAGCAGCTTGGCCGATTGGGGGGGAATTGAAGCTTTCTTT
NA	TRBJ2-5	TRBV7-8	NA	CASRAGIYETQYF	TGTGCCAGCCGCGCAGGGATCTATGAGACCCAGTACTTC
NA	TRBJ2-5	TRBV23-1	TRBD1	CASSRDRGRMVETQYF	TGCGCCAGCAGTCGGGACAGGGGAAGGATGGTAGAGACCCAGTACTTC
NA	TRBJ2-7	TRBV7-8	TRBD2	CASSYTGGGVRVISYEQYF	TGTGCCAGCAGCTACACCGGTGGGGGGGTTAGAGTTATTTCCTACGAGCAGTACTTC
NA	TRBJ2-7	TRBV6-5	TRBD1	CASSYETGYDHEQYF	TGTGCCAGCAGTTACGAGACAGGGTACGACCACGAGCAGTACTTC
NA	TRBJ2-2	TRBV10-3	TRBD2	CAISGLAGGPFGPTGELFF	TGTGCCATCAGTGGGTTAGCGGGGGGGCCTTTTGGTCCCACCGGGGAGCTGTTTTTT
NA	TRBJ2-5	TRBV27	TRBD2	CASSSTGLAGGAETQYF	TGTGCCAGCAGTTCGACGGGACTAGCCGGGGGGGCAGAGACCCAGTACTTC
NA	TRBJ2-3	TRBV7-6	NA	CASSLGSSIVGTDTQYF	TGTGCCAGCAGCTTAGGTTCTAGCATAGTCGGCACAGATACGCAGTATTTT
NA	TRBJ2-2	TRBV4-3	NA	CASSVNTGELFF	TGCGCCAGCAGCGTAAACACCGGGGAGCTGTTTTTT
NA	TRBJ1-6	TRBV27	NA	CASSSTIPFSYNSPLHF	TGTGCCAGCAGTTCCACAATCCCCTTCTCCTATAATTCACCCCTCCACTTT
NA	TRBJ1-2	TRBV28	TRBD1	CASSDRAYGYTF	TGTGCCAGCAGTGACAGGGCCTATGGCTACACCTTC
NA	TRBJ1-3	TRBV27	NA	CASSWTSGNTIYF	TGTGCCAGCAGTTGGACATCTGGAAACACCATATATTTT
NA	TRBJ2-1	TRBV5-1	TRBD1	CASSPGTGDHEQFF	TGCGCCAGCAGCCCTGGGACAGGGGATCATGAGCAGTTCTTC
few	TRBJ2-1	TRBV7-3	NA	CASSLTPGNDNEQFF	TGTGCCAGCAGCTTAACGCCAGGGAACGACAATGAGCAGTTCTTC
NA	TRBJ2-5	TRBV10-3	NA	CAISESQYQETQYF	TGTGCCATCAGTGAGTCACAGTACCAAGAGACCCAGTACTTC
few	TRBJ2-7	TRBV6-5	TRBD2	CASSDPGLAGYEQYF	TGTGCCAGCAGCGACCCTGGACTAGCGGGATACGAGCAGTACTTC
once	TRBJ2-2	TRBV28	TRBD1	CASSGTGGIGELFF	TGTGCCAGCAGCGGGACAGGGGGCATCGGGGAGCTGTTTTTT
NA	TRBJ1-1	TRBV4-3	NA	CASSQDLGGNTEAFF	TGCGCCAGCAGCCAAGATTTGGGGGGGAACACTGAAGCTTTCTTT
once	TRBJ2-5	TRBV5-1	TRBD1	CASSLAGGQGAGETQYF	TGCGCCAGCAGCTTGGCCGGGGGACAGGGGGCTGGAGAGACCCAGTACTTC
NA	TRBJ2-1	TRBV2	NA	CASSALTSLNEQFF	TGTGCCAGCAGTGCTCTCACTAGCCTCAATGAGCAGTTCTTC
few	TRBJ2-1	TRBV4-3	TRBD2	CASSQEGAGGYNEQFF	TGCGCCAGCAGCCAAGAAGGTGCGGGGGGCTACAATGAGCAGTTCTTC
NA	TRBJ1-2	TRBV6-1	NA	CASSPGFGYGYTF	TGTGCCAGCAGTCCGGGGTTCGGGTATGGCTACACCTTC
NA	TRBJ2-7	TRBV7-4	TRBD2	CASSWGVRSGGTSYEQYF	TGTGCCAGCAGCTGGGGAGTTAGGAGCGGGGGGACCTCCTACGAGCAGTACTTC
NA	TRBJ1-3	TRBV6-5	NA	CASSPTGGNTIYF	TGTGCCAGCAGCCCCACTGGGGGGAACACCATATATTTT
NA	TRBJ1-2	TRBV16	TRBD1	CASSQMYRGRGRPSYGYTF	TGTGCCAGCAGCCAAATGTACAGGGGGCGGGGTAGACCCTCATATGGCTACACCTTC
once	TRBJ2-7	TRBV27	NA	CASSFSPTGSYEQYF	TGTGCCAGCAGTTTTTCGCCTACAGGGTCCTACGAGCAGTACTTC
NA	TRBJ2-1	TRBV29-1	TRBD2	CSVVGLAEGIRYNEQFF	TGCAGCGTCGTAGGACTAGCGGAGGGAATTCGCTACAATGAGCAGTTCTTC
NA	TRBJ1-2	TRBV6-5	NA	CASSYSRTGGNYGYTF	TGTGCCAGCAGTTACTCCCGGACGGGGGGCAACTATGGCTACACCTTC
NA	TRBJ2-7	TRBV19	NA	CASSIGPGGEQYF	TGTGCCAGTAGTATCGGGCCAGGGGGGGAGCAGTACTTC
NA	TRBJ1-5	TRBV19	TRBD1	CASSGTGGNQPQHF	TGTGCCAGTAGTGGGACAGGGGGGAATCAGCCCCAGCATTTT
few	TRBJ1-3	TRBV6-5	NA	CASRSRDWAWYTIYF	TGTGCCAGCAGAAGCCGGGACTGGGCTTGGTACACCATATATTTT
NA	TRBJ2-4	TRBV27	TRBD2	CASSSGAGGKNIQYF	TGTGCCAGCAGTTCCGGGGCGGGGGGTAAAAACATTCAGTACTTC
NA	TRBJ2-7	TRBV7-2	TRBD1	CASSSTGGLSYEQYF	TGTGCCAGCAGCTCGACAGGGGGACTCTCCTACGAGCAGTACTTC
NA	TRBJ1-2	TRBV19	NA	CASSIDPDRDYGYTF	TGTGCCAGTAGTATAGACCCTGACCGGGACTATGGCTACACCTTC
NA	TRBJ2-3	TRBV7-2	TRBD2	CASSFFSGGARDTQYF	TGTGCCAGCAGCTTCTTTAGCGGGGGGGCGAGAGATACGCAGTATTTT
NA	TRBJ1-1	TRBV5-6	TRBD1	CASSPEQGYTEAFF	TGTGCCAGCAGCCCCGAACAGGGGTACACTGAAGCTTTCTTT
NA	TRBJ2-1	TRBV29-1	NA	CSVLGGMSSYNEQFF	TGCAGCGTCCTCGGAGGGATGAGCTCCTACAATGAGCAGTTCTTC
NA	TRBJ2-2	TRBV30	NA	CAWSVRVGGELFF	TGTGCCTGGAGTGTACGGGTGGGCGGGGAGCTGTTTTTT
NA	TRBJ2-7	TRBV4-2	TRBD1	CASSQVQIGQGIYEQYF	TGTGCCAGCAGCCAAGTGCAAATCGGACAGGGCATCTACGAGCAGTACTTC
NA	TRBJ2-6	TRBV30	TRBD2	CAWSPTGGVLTF	TGTGCCTGGAGCCCCACGGGGGGGGTCCTGACTTTC
NA	TRBJ1-1	TRBV6-6	NA	CASSSIRGTEAFF	TGTGCCAGCAGTTCCATACGGGGCACTGAAGCTTTCTTT
NA	TRBJ2-5	TRBV5-1	NA	CASSLERPTVMGRQETQYF	TGCGCCAGCAGCTTGGAGCGCCCCACGGTGATGGGTCGGCAAGAGACCCAGTACTTC
NA	TRBJ1-5	TRBV2	NA	CASSPVGNQPQHF	TGTGCCAGCAGTCCCGTCGGGAATCAGCCCCAGCATTTT
NA	TRBJ1-2	TRBV5-4	NA	CASSLDPKQGNYGYTF	TGTGCCAGCAGCTTGGACCCAAAACAGGGTAACTATGGCTACACCTTC
NA	TRBJ2-5	TRBV27	TRBD1	CASSHGTGGQETQYF	TGTGCCAGCAGTCACGGGACAGGGGGCCAAGAGACCCAGTACTTC
NA	TRBJ1-2	TRBV7-8	NA	CASSLGGGRNYLTNYGYTF	TGTGCCAGCAGCTTAGGCGGGGGCCGTAACTACCTTACTAACTATGGCTACACCTTC
once	TRBJ1-2	TRBV19	NA	CASSIYSTNYGYTF	TGTGCCAGTAGTATTTACAGCACAAACTATGGCTACACCTTC
few	TRBJ2-7	TRBV11-2	NA	CASSLAPGSYEQYF	TGTGCCAGCAGCTTAGCCCCAGGGTCCTACGAGCAGTACTTC
NA	TRBJ2-3	TRBV9	TRBD2	CASSVPGGGAVDTQYF	TGTGCCAGCAGCGTACCAGGCGGGGGGGCTGTAGATACGCAGTATTTT
NA	TRBJ1-4	TRBV9	TRBD1	CASSPGTGDNEKLFF	TGTGCCAGCAGCCCCGGGACAGGTGATAATGAAAAACTGTTTTTT
NA	TRBJ2-1	TRBV5-8	NA	CASSLGESSYNEQFF	TGTGCCAGCAGCTTGGGAGAGAGCTCCTACAATGAGCAGTTCTTC
NA	TRBJ2-1	TRBV30	NA	CAWSVAEYNEQFF	TGTGCCTGGAGTGTAGCGGAGTACAATGAGCAGTTCTTC
NA	TRBJ2-7	TRBV5-4	NA	CASSFSSSYEQYF	TGTGCCAGCAGCTTCTCGAGCTCCTACGAGCAGTACTTC
NA	TRBJ1-1	TRBV18	NA	CASSPAANTEAFF	TGTGCCAGCTCACCGGCGGCGAACACTGAAGCTTTCTTT
NA	TRBJ1-2	TRBV10-3	TRBD1	CAIGLQGARGYTF	TGTGCCATCGGACTTCAGGGGGCGCGAGGCTACACCTTC